These 31 T cell receptor beta chains originate from one sample sequenced in a study of blood T cell repertoires in COVID-19. Sequenced by immunoSEQ multiplex PCR; TCRdb stores in-frame clones only, minus some. The sample contains over 150,000 clones, around 85% of which appear only once. Sequencing input: peripheral blood. The source is a man in his fifties or sixties with COVID-19, enrolled during active disease.

This chain connects TRBV3-1 (or the pseudogene TRBV3-2) to TRBJ1-6; weak D call: TRBD1 (5 bases). Germline CDR1 is LGHDT and CDR2 is YNNKEL (reference sequence). Between the trimmed V and J ends, which lost 1 base and 8 bases, there was a span of 12 bases. There are 15 residues in the CDR3. Here the CDR3 reads CASSQGLGGYSPLHF. In DNA form, the CDR3 reads TGTGCCAGCAGCCAAGGTCTGGGGGGGTATTCACCCCTCCACTTT.

This chain links TRBV11-3 with TRBJ2-5; 8 nucleotides line up with TRBD1. V was pared by 1 base and J by 4 bases, with 2 bases of the junction left unmatched. The CDR3 covers 14 residues. The germline gives CDR1 SGHNT, CDR2 YENEEA. CDR3 region: CASSLAGGGETQYF. In DNA, the CDR3 is TGTGCCAGCAGCTTAGCAGGGGGCGGAGAGACCCAGTACTTC.

A remark on this clone: One end of the junction fails to match germline, which may point to a read error. V usage is TRBV5-1 and J usage is TRBJ2-1, with D possibly matching TRBD2 (6 bases). Germline-derived CDR1 and CDR2 are SGHRS and YFSETQ. This CDR3 has 15 amino acids. CDR3 bases: TGCGCCAGCAGCCGGGCTAGCGCCTCCGACAATGAGCAGTTCTTC. Protein sequence: CASSRASASDNEQFF.

The chain is built from TRBV15 and TRBJ1-2; 7 nucleotides line up with TRBD1. Germline V gives CDR1 LNHNV, CDR2 YYDKDF (reference sequence). This CDR3 spans 15 amino acids. Trimming took 6 bases from V and 2 from J; bases not matched to a gene: 9. The CDR3 DNA follows: TGTGCCACCAGACAGGGGCACATACAGAACTATGGCTACACCTTC. This encodes CATRQGHIQNYGYTF.

The chain has TRBV7-9 and TRBJ2-1; the D is unclear. The CDR3 runs to 15 residues. V shed 2 bases and J shed 0 bases, with 8 bases lying between them. Looked up from germline, CDR1 is SEHNR and CDR2 is FQNEAQ (reference sequence). The CDR3 DNA follows: TGTGCCAGCAGCTTATGGCAGGTCTCCTACAATGAGCAGTTCTTC. It translates to CASSLWQVSYNEQFF.

The V call is TRBV6-5, the J call TRBJ2-7; a possible D gene is TRBD2 (6 bases). V lost 1 base, J lost 7 bases, and 14 bases lay in between. The V gene's germline CDR1 is MNHEY and CDR2 SVGAGI. The CDR3 covers 14 residues. The CDR3 reads CASSYLAGTREQYF. The DNA for the CDR3 is TGTGCCAGCAGTTACTTGGCGGGGACGCGTGAGCAGTACTTC.

The chain employs TRBV19 and TRBJ2-3, with a weak D call TRBD1 (5 bases). Germline loops: CDR1 LNHDA, CDR2 SQIVND (reference sequence). Trimming took off 6 bases at V and 2 bases at J, with 15 bases between the two ends. The CDR3 loop spans 15 amino acids. CDR3 sequence reads: CASRATDSYTDTQYF. DNA for the CDR3: TGTGCCAGTAGAGCGACTGACAGTTACACAGATACGCAGTATTTT.

This clone was seen only once. The chain carries TRBV6-5 and TRBJ2-1; 11 bases line up with TRBD2. Germline-derived CDR1 and CDR2 are MNHEY and SVGAGI. V dropped 3 bases and J dropped 2; count of bases not matched to a gene: 0. The CDR3 is 15 amino acids. CDR3 region: CASSYSGGAYNEQFF. CDR3 sequence (DNA): TGTGCCAGCAGTTATAGCGGGGGGGCCTACAATGAGCAGTTCTTC.

The gene calls are TRBV24-1 and TRBJ2-1; maybe TRBD1 (5 bases). CDR3 length: 15 residues. V was clipped by 4 bases and J by 0 bases, with 9 bases between them. Germline assignment: CDR1 KGHDR and CDR2 SFDVKD. This chain's CDR3 is CATSDPGISYNEQFF. CDR3 nucleotide sequence: TGTGCCACCAGTGACCCAGGGATCTCCTACAATGAGCAGTTCTTC.

The J gene is TRBJ1-2, the V gene TRBV11-3, with TRBD1 as a possible D gene (6 bases). The CDR3 contains 16 residues. The germline V gene has CDR1 SGHNT and CDR2 YENEEA. V was cut by 1 base and J by 5 bases, with 17 bases left in between. This chain's CDR3 is CASSLAPATGNYGYTF. CDR3 DNA sequence: TGTGCCAGCAGCTTAGCCCCCGCGACAGGAAATTATGGCTACACCTTC.

The chain joins TRBV28 to TRBJ2-2, with D tentatively TRBD2 (6 bases). Trimming removed 2 bases at V and 3 bases at J, with 7 bases between. This CDR3 contains 14 residues. Germline loops: CDR1 MDHEN, CDR2 SYDVKM. In DNA form, the CDR3 reads TGTGCCAGCAGTTTAGCGGGGTACACCGGGGAGCTGTTTTTT. Translated: CASSLAGYTGELFF.

This chain links TRBV5-4 with TRBJ1-3, with 8 bases matching TRBD1. This CDR3 has 14 residues. Germline V lookup: CDR1 SGHNT, CDR2 YYREEE (reference sequence). With 2 bases clipped from V and 2 bases from J, the junction kept 0 bases outside the gene matches. Here the CDR3 DNA reads TGTGCCAGCAGCTTACAGGGGGCTGGAAACACCATATATTTT. Residues: CASSLQGAGNTIYF.

The chain combines TRBV11-1 with TRBJ2-1, with TRBD2 matching over 11 bases. Germline values: CDR1 SGHAT, CDR2 FQDESV (reference sequence). After removal of 3 bases from V and 9 bases from J, the junction contained 10 bases not matched to a gene. This CDR3 has 16 residues. The CDR3 protein is CASSFSGRAVATEQFF. CDR3 bases: TGTGCCAGCAGCTTTAGCGGGAGGGCCGTAGCCACTGAGCAGTTCTTC.

The chain couples TRBV6-5 to TRBJ1-2, with D perhaps TRBD1 (6 bases). The CDR3 has 15 residues. The germline V gene has CDR1 MNHEY and CDR2 SVGAGI. Trimming shortened V by 5 bases and J by 0 bases, and 13 bases separated the two germline ends. The CDR3 DNA reads TGTGCCAGCAGTACGGACAGACTTTCTAACTATGGCTACACCTTC. Amino acid sequence: CASSTDRLSNYGYTF.

The chain has TRBV6-5 and TRBJ2-5, with D perhaps TRBD2 (6 bases). Germline-derived CDR1 and CDR2 are MNHEY and SVGAGI. The CDR3 is made up of 14 amino acids. The ends were cut back, 6 bases at V and 4 bases at J, with 15 bases in the middle. Here the CDR3 reads CASSYPGRRETQYF. The CDR3 coding sequence is TGTGCCAGCAGCTATCCGGGGAGGCGAGAGACCCAGTACTTC.

This clone appeared a single time. The J gene is TRBJ2-7, the V gene TRBV5-8, with a tentative D call TRBD2 (6 bases). Germline assignment: CDR1 SGHTS and CDR2 YDEGEE. The germline V and J ends were trimmed by 5 bases and 2 bases, with 20 bases remaining between them. The CDR3 is 16 residues long. The CDR3 sequence is CASSRSEAGTTYEQYF. In nucleotides, the CDR3 is TGTGCCAGCAGTCGCTCCGAGGCGGGGACCACCTACGAGCAGTACTTC.

CDR3 nucleotides: TGTGCCAGCAGACTCAGGACTACAGGAGACACTGAAGCTTTCTTT. Its protein is CASRLRTTGDTEAFF. The rearrangement uses TRBV5-5 and TRBJ1-1; possible D gene TRBD1, 5 bases. Germline V lookup: CDR1 SGHKS, CDR2 YYEKEE (reference sequence). The CDR3 totals 15 residues. The V gene lost 5 bases and the J gene lost 3 bases, with 17 bases spanning the gap.

The chain employs TRBV12-3 or TRBV12-4 and TRBJ1-6, with D uncertain. The CDR3 is made up of 12 amino acids. Between the trimmed V and J ends, which lost 6 bases and 9 bases, there was a span of 9 bases. CDR3 coding DNA: TGTGCCAGCAGCCAATTACTTTCACCCCTCCACTTT. This encodes CASSQLLSPLHF.

This clone was picked up one time. The chain joins TRBV7-2 to TRBJ2-5; 12 bases match TRBD2. V lost 1 base and J lost 7; bases outside the gene matches: 13. Per germline, CDR1 SGHTA and CDR2 FQGNSA. This CDR3 comprises 18 residues. In nucleotides, the CDR3 is TGTGCCAGCAGCTTAGTTCCATTGGCTAGCGGGGGGGCCAGGACCCAGTACTTC. Protein sequence: CASSLVPLASGGARTQYF.

V and J are TRBV6-6 and TRBJ2-7; 9 positions match TRBD1. Looked up from germline, CDR1 is MNHNY and CDR2 is SVGAGI (reference sequence). The CDR3 spans 15 residues. The ends lost 5 bases at V and 3 bases at J; junction bases unmatched: 8. The CDR3 here is CASSQGQGSGYEQYF. CDR3 sequence (DNA): TGTGCCAGCAGTCAGGGACAGGGCTCGGGCTACGAGCAGTACTTC.

This rearrangement joins TRBV27 to TRBJ1-6, with TRBD1 as a possible D gene (6 bases). The CDR3 is 14 amino acids. V lost 6 bases and J lost 5, with 11 bases in between. CDR1 MNHEY and CDR2 SMNVEV come from the germline V gene (reference sequence). The chain's CDR3 is CASRKQGNNSPLHF. CDR3 DNA: TGTGCCAGCAGGAAGCAGGGGAATAATTCACCCCTCCACTTT.

The CDR3 DNA reads TGTGCCAGCAGCCCTTCCGGGAGCTCCTACAATGAGCAGTTCTTC. Residues: CASSPSGSSYNEQFF. The chain employs TRBV7-9 and TRBJ2-1; a possible D gene is TRBD2 (6 bases). The CDR3 is 15 amino acids. V lost 5 bases, J lost 0 bases, and 11 bases lay in between. Germline CDR1 reads SEHNR; CDR2 reads FQNEAQ (reference sequence).

The J gene is TRBJ1-4, the V gene TRBV29-1, with 7 bases identical to TRBD1. The V segment lost 7 bases and the J segment 4 bases; nucleotides outside the gene matches: 6. Germline CDR1 SQVTM, CDR2 ANQGSEA. The CDR3 consists of 13 residues. The CDR3 region is CSAGGQINEKLFF. The CDR3 coding sequence is TGCAGCGCAGGGGGACAGATTAATGAAAAACTGTTTTTT.

The J gene is TRBJ1-5, the V gene TRBV18; D perhaps matches TRBD1 (6 bases). The CDR3 sequence is 15 residues long. Looked up from germline, CDR1 is KGHSH and CDR2 is LQKENI. Trimming removed 1 base from V and 2 bases from J, with 9 bases in between. CDR3 DNA: TGTGCCAGCTCACCACAGGGGGACGGCAATCAGCCCCAGCATTTT. Amino acid sequence: CASSPQGDGNQPQHF.

This rearrangement joins TRBV20-1 to TRBJ2-1, with 9 bases fitting TRBD2. This CDR3 contains 13 residues. With V trimmed by 3 bases and J by 7 bases, 4 bases remained unmatched. Germline loops: CDR1 DFQATT, CDR2 SNEGSKA (reference sequence). The CDR3 loop reads CSASRGLANEQFF. CDR3 DNA: TGCAGTGCTAGTAGGGGACTAGCAAATGAGCAGTTCTTC.

This clone was seen a single time. The chain joins TRBV3-1 (or the pseudogene TRBV3-2) to TRBJ1-2; 9 bases match TRBD1. The V gene's germline CDR1 is LGHDT and CDR2 YNNKEL (reference sequence). Trimming took 3 bases from V and 4 from J; bases not matched to a gene: 9. The CDR3 loop spans 16 amino acids. CDR3 sequence: CASSHLTGGASYGYTF. In DNA, the CDR3 is TGTGCCAGCAGCCATCTTACAGGGGGCGCAAGCTATGGCTACACCTTC.

Concerning this clone itself: This same CDR3 is encoded by further DNA sequences in the sample. The rearrangement joins TRBV6-5 to TRBJ1-5; 7 bases align to TRBD1. Trimming at V came to 3 bases and at J to 5 bases, leaving 4 bases not matched to a gene. The length of the CDR3 is 14 residues. Germline CDR1 reads MNHEY; CDR2 reads SVGAGI. The CDR3 DNA is TGTGCCAGCAGTTATGGCAGGGGGGATCAGCCCCAGCATTTT. Its translation is CASSYGRGDQPQHF.

The rearrangement uses TRBV6-2 or TRBV6-3 and TRBJ2-3; 8 nucleotides align to TRBD1. The CDR3 sequence is 16 residues long. Looked up from germline, CDR1 is MNHEY and CDR2 is SVGEGT. V was pared by 4 bases and J by 4 bases, with 10 bases of the junction left unmatched. The CDR3, as DNA: TGTGCCAGCAGTTTTACGACAGGGGTAGGGTCAGATACGCAGTATTTT. It is translated as CASSFTTGVGSDTQYF.

The chain has TRBV13 and TRBJ2-3, with TRBD1 matching over 7 bases. Germline trimming cut 4 bases from V and 3 bases from J; bases unmatched to any gene: 7. This CDR3 spans 15 amino acids. Germline V gene lookup returns CDR1 PRHDT and CDR2 FYEKMQ (reference sequence). The CDR3 is CASSSDRVRTDTQYF. CDR3 sequence (DNA): TGTGCCAGCAGCTCCGACAGGGTCCGGACAGATACGCAGTATTTT.

Regarding this clone: This sample also contains other DNA sequences that code for the same CDR3. For the CDR3, the DNA is TGTGCCAGTAGTACTGTACCGGGTCAGCCCCAGCATTTT. It encodes CASSTVPGQPQHF. This chain uses TRBV19 with TRBJ1-5; D is undetermined. V gave up 4 bases and J gave up 6 bases, with 10 bases separating them. The CDR3 is 13 residues long. Germline V lookup: CDR1 LNHDA, CDR2 SQIVND (reference sequence).

V usage is TRBV6-5 and J usage is TRBJ2-2; D unclear. Germline V lookup: CDR1 MNHEY, CDR2 SVGAGI. This CDR3 contains 13 residues. The CDR3 nucleotides are TGTGCTAGAAGTTTCCCGTTCACCGGGGAGCTGTTTTTT. This translates into CARSFPFTGELFF.